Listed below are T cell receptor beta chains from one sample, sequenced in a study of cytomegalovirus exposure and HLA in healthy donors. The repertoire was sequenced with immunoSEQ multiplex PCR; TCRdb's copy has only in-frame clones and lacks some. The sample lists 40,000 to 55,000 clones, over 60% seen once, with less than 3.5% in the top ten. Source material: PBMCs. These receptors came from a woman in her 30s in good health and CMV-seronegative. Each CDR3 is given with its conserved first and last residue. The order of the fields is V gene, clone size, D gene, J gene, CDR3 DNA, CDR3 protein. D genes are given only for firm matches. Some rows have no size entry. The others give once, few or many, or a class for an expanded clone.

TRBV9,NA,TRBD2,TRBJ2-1,TGTGCCAGCAGCGTAGAAGGGACTAGCGGGGATGAGCAGTTCTTC,CASSVEGTSGDEQFF
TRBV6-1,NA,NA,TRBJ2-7,TGTGCCAGCTCGAGATCCGGGACAAGGGCAAACGAGCAGTACTTC,CASSRSGTRANEQYF
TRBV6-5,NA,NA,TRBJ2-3,TGTGCCAGCAGCAGGAGGCCCACAGATACGCAGTATTTT,CASSRRPTDTQYF
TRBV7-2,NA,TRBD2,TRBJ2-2,TGTGCCAGCAGAGAAACTAGCGGGGACACCGGGGAGCTGTTTTTT,CASRETSGDTGELFF
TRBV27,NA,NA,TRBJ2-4,TGTGCCAGCAGTTTTTTTCAGGGGAGCATTCAGTACTTC,CASSFFQGSIQYF
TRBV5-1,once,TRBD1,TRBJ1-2,TGCGCCAGCAGCTTGTGGGGGACAGATAGTGGCTACACCTTC,CASSLWGTDSGYTF
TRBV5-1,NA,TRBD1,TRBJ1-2,TGCGCCAGCAGCTCCAAGGACAGGATCGATGGCTACACCTTC,CASSSKDRIDGYTF
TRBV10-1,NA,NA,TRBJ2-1,TGCGCCAGCAGTGTTGGACAGAACAATGAGCAGTTCTTC,CASSVGQNNEQFF
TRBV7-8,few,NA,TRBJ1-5,TGTGCCAGCAGCTTACCAGGGGCTGGTCAGCCCCAGCATTTT,CASSLPGAGQPQHF
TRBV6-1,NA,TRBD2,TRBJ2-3,TGTGCCAGCAGTGAAGGAGTAGCGGGGGGGCCGGATACGCAGTATTTT,CASSEGVAGGPDTQYF
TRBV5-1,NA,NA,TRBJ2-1,TGCGCCAGCAGCCCTTCGACATTGACCTACAATGAGCAGTTCTTC,CASSPSTLTYNEQFF
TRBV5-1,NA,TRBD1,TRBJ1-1,TGCGCCAGCAGCCACAGGGGGGATTGGACTGAAGCTTTCTTT,CASSHRGDWTEAFF
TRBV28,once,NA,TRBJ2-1,TGTGCCAGCAGTTCCTCTACCAATGAGCAGTTCTTC,CASSSSTNEQFF
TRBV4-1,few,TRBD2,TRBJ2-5,TGCGCCAGCAGCCCCGGCGGAGCGGGGGAGACCCAGTACTTC,CASSPGGAGETQYF
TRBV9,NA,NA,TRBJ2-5,TGTGCCAGCAGCGTAGCAGCGGAACGGGAGACCCAGTACTTC,CASSVAAERETQYF
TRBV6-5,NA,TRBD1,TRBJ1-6,TGTGCCAGCACCCAACAACAGGGGGCAAATTCACCCCTCCACTTT,CASTQQQGANSPLHF
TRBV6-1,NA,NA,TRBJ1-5,TGTGCCAGCAGTGAACAGGGGCAAATATGGCCCCAGCATTTT,CASSEQGQIWPQHF
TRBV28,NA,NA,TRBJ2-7,TGTGCCAGCAGTTTCTTGGGGCAGCTCTACGAGCAGTACTTC,CASSFLGQLYEQYF
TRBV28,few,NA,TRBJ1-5,TGTGCCAGCAGTCCCCGGAGGGGTCTGGATCAGCCCCAGCATTTT,CASSPRRGLDQPQHF
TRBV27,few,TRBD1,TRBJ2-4,TGTGCCAGCAGCCTAACGCGACCTGCCGGGACAGCCGATACTCAGTACTTC,CASSLTRPAGTADTQYF
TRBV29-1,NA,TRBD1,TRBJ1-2,TGCAGCGTCCAGGGACAGGGCGAGGGCTACACCTTC,CSVQGQGEGYTF
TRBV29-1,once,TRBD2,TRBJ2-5,TGCAGCGTAACTAGCGGGAGTACGCGAGAGACCCAGTACTTC,CSVTSGSTRETQYF
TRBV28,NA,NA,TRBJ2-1,TGTGCCAGCAGTCTGGGGGGCTCCTACAATGAGCAGTTCTTC,CASSLGGSYNEQFF
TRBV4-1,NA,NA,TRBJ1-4,TGCGCCAGCAGCCAAGGGGCGGACAGCCAGTCAACTAATGAAAAACTGTTTTTT,CASSQGADSQSTNEKLFF
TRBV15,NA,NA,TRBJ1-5,TGTGCCACCAGCAGAGATCTGGAGCAGCCCCAGCATTTT,CATSRDLEQPQHF
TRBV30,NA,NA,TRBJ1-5,TGTGCCTGGAGTTTTCGGGGGGTTAGCGACAATCAGCCCCAGCATTTT,CAWSFRGVSDNQPQHF
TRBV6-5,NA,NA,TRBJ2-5,TGTGCCAGCAGTTACTCGGTGCAGGTCAAAGAGACCCAGTACTTC,CASSYSVQVKETQYF
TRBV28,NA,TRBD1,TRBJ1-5,TGTGCCAGCGAGGGGCCAGGGGGCGGTCAGCCCCAGCATTTT,CASEGPGGGQPQHF
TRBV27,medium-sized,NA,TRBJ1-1,TGTGCCAGCAGTTTATTGGCTCACACTGAAGCTTTCTTT,CASSLLAHTEAFF
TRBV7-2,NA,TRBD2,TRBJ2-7,TGTGCCAGCACCCCGGGGGGGCACAGCTCCTACGAGCAGTACTTC,CASTPGGHSSYEQYF
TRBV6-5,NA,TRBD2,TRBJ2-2,TGTGCCAGCAGCTTCGCTAGCGGCGGGGAGCTGTTTTTT,CASSFASGGELFF
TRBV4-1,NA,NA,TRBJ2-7,TGCGCCAGCAGCCAAGATGAGGAGTTATCCTACGAGCAGTACTTC,CASSQDEELSYEQYF
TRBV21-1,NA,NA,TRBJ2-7,TGTGCCAGCAGCAGCCTAGGCTTCTTGAGGCAGATCTTCGCGTACGAGCAGTACTTC,CASSSLGFLRQIFAYEQYF
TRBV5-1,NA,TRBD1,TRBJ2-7,TGCGCCAGCAGCTTGGATATTGGGACAGTATCCTACGAGCAGTACTTC,CASSLDIGTVSYEQYF
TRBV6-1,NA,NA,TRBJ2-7,TGTGCCAGCAGTGAAGGCGGGGACCCCTCCTACGAGCAGTACTTC,CASSEGGDPSYEQYF
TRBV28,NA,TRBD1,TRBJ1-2,TGTGCCAGCAGTCTTACAGGGGGCGCGGGGCCCTTCGGCTACACCTTC,CASSLTGGAGPFGYTF
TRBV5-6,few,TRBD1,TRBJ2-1,TGTGCCAGCACACACCAGGGGGCCACCTACAATGAGCAGTTCTTC,CASTHQGATYNEQFF
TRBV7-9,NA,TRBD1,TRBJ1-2,TGTGCCAGCAGTATAGGCACAGGGGTAGAGTATGGCTACACCTTC,CASSIGTGVEYGYTF
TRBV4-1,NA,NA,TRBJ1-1,TGCGCCAGCAGCCATGCAGGGGTGATGGGAACTGAAGCTTTCTTT,CASSHAGVMGTEAFF
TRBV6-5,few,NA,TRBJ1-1,TGTGCCAGCAGTTACCATGGATTCGGGACTGAAGCTTTCTTT,CASSYHGFGTEAFF
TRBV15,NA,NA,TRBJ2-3,TGTGCCACCAGCAGAGGACGAGGCTCTGGCACAGATACGCAGTATTTT,CATSRGRGSGTDTQYF
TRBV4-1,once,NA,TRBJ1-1,TGCGCCAGCAGCCAAGGAGGATACACTGAAGCTTTCTTT,CASSQGGYTEAFF
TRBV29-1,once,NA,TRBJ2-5,TGCAGCGTGGCCTCCTTCGGGGGGCGGGAGACCCAGTACTTC,CSVASFGGRETQYF
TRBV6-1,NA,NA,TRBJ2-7,TGTGCCAGCAGTGTAACAGGAATTCTCGAGCAGTACTTC,CASSVTGILEQYF
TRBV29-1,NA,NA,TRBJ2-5,TGCAGCGTAAGTGGGGCAGAGGCCCCCCAAGAGACCCAGTACTTC,CSVSGAEAPQETQYF
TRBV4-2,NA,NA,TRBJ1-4,TGTGCCAGCAGCCTGTTCGATGAAAAACTGTTTTTT,CASSLFDEKLFF
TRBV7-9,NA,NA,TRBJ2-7,TGTGCCAGCAGCTTAGTGGGAAGGGAGGTCTACGAGCAGTACTTC,CASSLVGREVYEQYF
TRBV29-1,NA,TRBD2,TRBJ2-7,TGCAGCGCCGAACTAGCGGGAACCTACGAGCAGTACTTC,CSAELAGTYEQYF
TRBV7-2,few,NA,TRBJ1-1,TGTGCCAGCAGCCGAAGCGGCAGCCGCATGAACACTGAAGCTTTCTTT,CASSRSGSRMNTEAFF
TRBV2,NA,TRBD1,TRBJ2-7,TGTGCCAGCAGTGAGTGGTGGACAGGGGGTATGCACGAGCAGTACTTC,CASSEWWTGGMHEQYF
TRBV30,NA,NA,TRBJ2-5,TGTGCCTGGAGTGTCACATCCCAAGAGACCCAGTACTTC,CAWSVTSQETQYF
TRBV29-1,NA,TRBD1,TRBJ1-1,TGCAGCGTGGAGAGGACAGGGCGAGCTTTCTTT,CSVERTGRAFF